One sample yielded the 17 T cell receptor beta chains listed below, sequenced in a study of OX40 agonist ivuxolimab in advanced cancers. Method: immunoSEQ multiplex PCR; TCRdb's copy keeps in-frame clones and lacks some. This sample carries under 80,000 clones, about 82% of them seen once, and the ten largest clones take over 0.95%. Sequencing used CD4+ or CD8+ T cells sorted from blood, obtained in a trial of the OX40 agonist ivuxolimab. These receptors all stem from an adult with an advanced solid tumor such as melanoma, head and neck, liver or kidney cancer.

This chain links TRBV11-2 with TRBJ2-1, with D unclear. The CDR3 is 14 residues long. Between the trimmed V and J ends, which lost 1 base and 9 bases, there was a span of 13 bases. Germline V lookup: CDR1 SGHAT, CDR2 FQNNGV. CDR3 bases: TGTGCCAGCAGCTTAGTCCCGCTGCCGGGTGAGCAGTTCTTC. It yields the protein CASSLVPLPGEQFF.

The CDR3 sequence: CASSQHSSGNTIYF. DNA for the CDR3: TGTGCCAGTAGCCAGCACTCCTCTGGAAACACCATATATTTT. The chain links TRBV19 to TRBJ1-3; no reliable D call. The CDR3 sequence is 14 residues long. Between the trimmed V and J ends, which lost 6 bases and 0 bases, there was a span of 9 bases. Germline lookup yields CDR1 LNHDA and CDR2 SQIVND (reference sequence).

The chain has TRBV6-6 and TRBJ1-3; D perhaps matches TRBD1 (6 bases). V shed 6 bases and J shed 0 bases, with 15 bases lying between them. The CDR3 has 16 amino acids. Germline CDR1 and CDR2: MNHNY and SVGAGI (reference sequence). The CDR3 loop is CASRPDGQISGNTIYF. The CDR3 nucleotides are TGTGCCAGCAGACCCGACGGACAGATCTCTGGAAACACCATATATTTT.

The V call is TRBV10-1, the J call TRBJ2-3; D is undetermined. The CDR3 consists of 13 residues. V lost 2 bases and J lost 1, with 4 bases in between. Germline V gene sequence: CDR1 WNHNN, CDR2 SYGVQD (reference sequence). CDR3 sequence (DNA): TGCGCCAGCAGTGAGCGGGGCACAGATACGCAGTATTTT. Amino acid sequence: CASSERGTDTQYF.

DNA for the CDR3: TGTGCCAGCTCCCGGGGGACCTCCTACGAGCAGTACTTC. This translates into CASSRGTSYEQYF. The chain joins TRBV6-5 to TRBJ2-7, with a possible D match to TRBD2 (6 bases). This CDR3 is 13 amino acids long. Germline loops: CDR1 MNHEY, CDR2 SVGAGI. With 8 bases removed from V and 0 bases from J, the gap between germline ends came to 11 bases.

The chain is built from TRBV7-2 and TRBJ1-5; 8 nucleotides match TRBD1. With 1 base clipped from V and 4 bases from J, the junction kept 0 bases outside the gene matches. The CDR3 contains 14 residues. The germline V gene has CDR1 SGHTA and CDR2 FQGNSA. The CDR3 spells CASSLGQGNQPQHF. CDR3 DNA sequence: TGTGCCAGCAGCTTAGGACAGGGGAATCAGCCCCAGCATTTT. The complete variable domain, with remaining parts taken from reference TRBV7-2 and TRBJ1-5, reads GAGVSQSPSNKVTEKGKDVELRCDPISGHTALYWYRQSLGQGLEFLIYFQGNSAPDKSGLPSDRFSAERTGGSVSTLTIQRTQQEDSAVYLCASSLGQGNQPQHFGDGTRLSIL.

The chain's CDR3 is CASSLLGPPSTDTQYF. In DNA form, the CDR3 reads TGTGCCAGCAGCTTATTAGGACCCCCTAGCACAGATACGCAGTATTTT. The V gene is TRBV5-6, the J gene TRBJ2-3; D ambiguous. Germline V gene data show CDR1 as SGHDT and CDR2 as YYEEEE. V dropped 2 bases and J dropped 0 bases, with 13 bases sitting between them. The CDR3 is 16 residues long.

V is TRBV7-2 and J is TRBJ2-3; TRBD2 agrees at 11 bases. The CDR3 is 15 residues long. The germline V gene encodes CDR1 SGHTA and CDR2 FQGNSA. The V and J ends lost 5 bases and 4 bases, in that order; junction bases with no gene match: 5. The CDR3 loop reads CASSKPTSGADTQYF. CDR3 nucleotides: TGTGCCAGCAGCAAACCGACTAGCGGGGCAGATACGCAGTATTTT.

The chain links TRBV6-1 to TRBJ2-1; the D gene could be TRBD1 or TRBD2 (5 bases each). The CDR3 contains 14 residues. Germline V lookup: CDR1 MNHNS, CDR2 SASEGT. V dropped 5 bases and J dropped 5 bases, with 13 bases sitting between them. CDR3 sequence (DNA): TGTGCCAGCAGTCCGGGACCGCGGCACAATGAGCAGTTCTTC. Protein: CASSPGPRHNEQFF.

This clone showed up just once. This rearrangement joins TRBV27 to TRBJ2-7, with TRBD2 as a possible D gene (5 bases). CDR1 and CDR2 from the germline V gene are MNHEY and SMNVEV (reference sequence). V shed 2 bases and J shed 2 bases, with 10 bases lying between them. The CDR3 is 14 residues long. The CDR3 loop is CASSLRDQAYEQYF. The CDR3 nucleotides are TGTGCCAGCAGTTTACGGGATCAGGCCTACGAGCAGTACTTC.

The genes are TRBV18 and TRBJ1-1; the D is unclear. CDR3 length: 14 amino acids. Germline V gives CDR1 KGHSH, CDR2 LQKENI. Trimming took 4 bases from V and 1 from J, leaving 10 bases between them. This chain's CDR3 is CASSLAQRNTEAFF. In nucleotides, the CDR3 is TGTGCCAGCTCACTCGCACAGAGGAACACTGAAGCTTTCTTT.

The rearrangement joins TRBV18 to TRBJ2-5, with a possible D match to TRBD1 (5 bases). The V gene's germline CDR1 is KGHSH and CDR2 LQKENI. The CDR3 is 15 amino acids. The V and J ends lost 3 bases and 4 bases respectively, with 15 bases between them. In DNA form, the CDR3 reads TGTGCCAGCTCACCCTCAACAGGCCAACGAGAGACCCAGTACTTC. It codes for CASSPSTGQRETQYF.

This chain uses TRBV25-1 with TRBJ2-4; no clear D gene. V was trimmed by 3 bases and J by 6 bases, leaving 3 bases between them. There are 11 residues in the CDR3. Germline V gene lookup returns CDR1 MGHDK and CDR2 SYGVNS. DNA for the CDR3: TGTGCCAGCAGTGAGTCAAACATTCAGTACTTC. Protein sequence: CASSESNIQYF.

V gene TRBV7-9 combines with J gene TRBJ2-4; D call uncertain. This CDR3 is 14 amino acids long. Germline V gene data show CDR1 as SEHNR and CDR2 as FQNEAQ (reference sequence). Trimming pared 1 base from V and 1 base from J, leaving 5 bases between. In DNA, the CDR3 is TGTGCCAGCAGCTTAGGGGGTGCCAAAAACATTCAGTACTTC. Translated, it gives CASSLGGAKNIQYF.

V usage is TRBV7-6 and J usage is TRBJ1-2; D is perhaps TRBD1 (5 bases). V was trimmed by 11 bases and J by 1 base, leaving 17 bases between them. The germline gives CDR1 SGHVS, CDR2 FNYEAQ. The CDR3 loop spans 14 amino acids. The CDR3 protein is CAPPSFDSNYGYTF. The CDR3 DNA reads TGTGCCCCCCCCTCATTCGACAGTAACTATGGCTACACCTTC.

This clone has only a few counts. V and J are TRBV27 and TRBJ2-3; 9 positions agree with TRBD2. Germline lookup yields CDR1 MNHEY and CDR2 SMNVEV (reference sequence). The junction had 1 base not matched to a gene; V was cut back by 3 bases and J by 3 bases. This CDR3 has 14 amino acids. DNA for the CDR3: TGTGCCAGCAGTTTGGGACTAGCTACAGATACGCAGTATTTT. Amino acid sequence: CASSLGLATDTQYF.

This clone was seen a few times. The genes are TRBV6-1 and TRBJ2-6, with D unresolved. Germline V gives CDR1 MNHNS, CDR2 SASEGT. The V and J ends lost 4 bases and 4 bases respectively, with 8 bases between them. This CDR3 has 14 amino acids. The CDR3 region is CASSGDRGANVLTF. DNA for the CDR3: TGTGCCAGCAGTGGTGATAGGGGGGCCAACGTCCTGACTTTC.